This TCR beta chain was captured by sequencing in a study of cytomegalovirus exposure and HLA in healthy donors. The PCR used 60 Vbeta and 13 Jbeta primers. Only in-frame clones appear in the TCRdb table, and some are missing; sequencing was by immunoSEQ multiplex PCR. The sample has roughly 150,000 clones; around 80% are singletons. Trimming stripped 4 bases from V and 2 bases from J, with 21 bases between. The CDR3 totals 17 residues. The germline gives CDR1 KGHSH, CDR2 LQKENI. The chain couples TRBV18 to TRBJ2-7; D ambiguous. The specimen was PBMCs. The clonotype originates from a man aged 18 to 35 in good health and CMV-seropositive. DNA for the CDR3: TGTGCCAGCTCACAGGAGTTACGCCGCCAAAAGACCTACGAGCAGTACTTC. This codes for CASSQELRRQKTYEQYF.